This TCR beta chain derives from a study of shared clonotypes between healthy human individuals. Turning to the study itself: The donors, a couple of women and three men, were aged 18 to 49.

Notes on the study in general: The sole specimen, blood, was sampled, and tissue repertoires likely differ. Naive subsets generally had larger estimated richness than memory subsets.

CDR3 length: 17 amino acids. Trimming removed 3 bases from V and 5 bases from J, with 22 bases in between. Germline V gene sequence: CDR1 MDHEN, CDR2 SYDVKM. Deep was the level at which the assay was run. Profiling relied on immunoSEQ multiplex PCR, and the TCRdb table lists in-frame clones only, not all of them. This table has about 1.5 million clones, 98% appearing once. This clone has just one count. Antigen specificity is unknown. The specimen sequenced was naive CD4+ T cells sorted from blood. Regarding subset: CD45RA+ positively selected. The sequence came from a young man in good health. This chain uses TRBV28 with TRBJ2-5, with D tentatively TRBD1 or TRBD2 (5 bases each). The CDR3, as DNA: TGTGCCAGCAGTTTGGGTTCGGGACCGCTCCTGACGGAGACCCAGTACTTC. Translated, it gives CASSLGSGPLLTETQYF.